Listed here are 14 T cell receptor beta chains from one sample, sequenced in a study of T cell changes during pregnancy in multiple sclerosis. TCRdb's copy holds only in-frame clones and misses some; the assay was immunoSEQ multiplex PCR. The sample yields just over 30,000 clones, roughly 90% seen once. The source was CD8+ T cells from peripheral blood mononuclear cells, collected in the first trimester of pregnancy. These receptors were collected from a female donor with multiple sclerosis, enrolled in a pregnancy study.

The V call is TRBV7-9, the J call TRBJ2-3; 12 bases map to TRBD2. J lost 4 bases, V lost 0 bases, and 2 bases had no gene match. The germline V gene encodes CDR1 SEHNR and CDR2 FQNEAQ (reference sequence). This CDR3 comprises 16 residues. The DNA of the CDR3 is TGTGCCAGCAGCTTAGCCCTAGCGGGGGGGGCAGATACGCAGTATTTT. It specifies CASSLALAGGADTQYF.

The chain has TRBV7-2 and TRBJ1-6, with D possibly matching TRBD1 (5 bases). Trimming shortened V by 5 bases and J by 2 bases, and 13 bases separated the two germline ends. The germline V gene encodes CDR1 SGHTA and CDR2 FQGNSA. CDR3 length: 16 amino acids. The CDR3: CASSPEGATYNSPLHF. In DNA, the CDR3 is TGTGCCAGCAGCCCGGAAGGGGCCACCTATAATTCACCCCTCCACTTT.

CDR3 amino acids: CASSWESTQYF. Here the CDR3 DNA reads TGCGCCAGCAGCTGGGAGTCCACCCAGTACTTC. The chain has TRBV5-1 and TRBJ2-5, with a weak D call TRBD2 (5 bases). CDR3 length: 11 residues. CDR1 is SGHRS and CDR2 is YFSETQ in the germline V gene. The V and J ends lost 3 bases and 8 bases respectively, with 8 bases between them. Combining the CDR3 with reference TRBV5-1 and TRBJ2-5 gives the whole variable domain KAGVTQTPRYLIKTRGQQVTLSCSPISGHRSVSWYQQTPGQGLQFLFEYFSETQRNKGNFPGRFSGRQFSNSRSEMNVSTLELGDSALYLCASSWESTQYFGPGTRLLVL.

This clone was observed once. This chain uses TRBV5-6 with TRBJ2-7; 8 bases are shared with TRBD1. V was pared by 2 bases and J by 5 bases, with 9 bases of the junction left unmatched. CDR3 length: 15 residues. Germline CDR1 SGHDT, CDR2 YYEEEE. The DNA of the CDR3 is TGTGCCAGCAGCTTTAGACAGGGGTGGGCCCACGAGCAGTACTTC. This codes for CASSFRQGWAHEQYF.

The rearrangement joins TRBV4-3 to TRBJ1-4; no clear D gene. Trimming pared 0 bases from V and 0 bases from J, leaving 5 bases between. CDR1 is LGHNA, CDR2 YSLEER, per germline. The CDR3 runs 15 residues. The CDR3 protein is CASSQEQPTNEKLFF. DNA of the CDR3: TGCGCCAGCAGCCAAGAACAGCCAACTAATGAAAAACTGTTTTTT.

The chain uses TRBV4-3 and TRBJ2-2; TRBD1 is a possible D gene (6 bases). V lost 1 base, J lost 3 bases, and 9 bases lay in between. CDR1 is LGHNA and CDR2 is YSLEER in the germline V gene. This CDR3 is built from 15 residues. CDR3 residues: CASSQVTGYTGELFF. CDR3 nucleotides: TGCGCCAGCAGCCAAGTTACAGGGTACACCGGGGAGCTGTTTTTT.

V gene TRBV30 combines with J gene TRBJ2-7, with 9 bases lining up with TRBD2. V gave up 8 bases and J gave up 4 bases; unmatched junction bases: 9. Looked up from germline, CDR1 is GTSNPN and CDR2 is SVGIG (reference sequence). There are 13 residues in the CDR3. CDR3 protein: CASKIAGEYEQYF. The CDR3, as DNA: TGTGCCAGCAAAATAGCGGGAGAGTACGAGCAGTACTTC.

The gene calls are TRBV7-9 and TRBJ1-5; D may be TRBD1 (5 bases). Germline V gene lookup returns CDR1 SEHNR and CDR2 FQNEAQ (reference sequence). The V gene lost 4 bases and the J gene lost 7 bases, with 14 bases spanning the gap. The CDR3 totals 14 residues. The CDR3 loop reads CASSSPGVRQPQHF. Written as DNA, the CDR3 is TGTGCCAGCAGCTCGCCGGGGGTACGGCAGCCCCAGCATTTT.

The CDR3 bases are TGTGCCAGCAGCGCACAGGGGCAGGGGGAAAAACTGTTTTTT. This translates into CASSAQGQGEKLFF. The chain uses TRBV9 and TRBJ1-4, with 7 bases that match TRBD1. The junction had 7 bases not matched to a gene; V was cut back by 3 bases and J by 8 bases. The CDR3 sequence is 14 residues long. Germline V lookup: CDR1 SGDLS, CDR2 YYNGEE. Full variable domain (missing parts from reference TRBV9 and TRBJ1-4): DSGVTQTPKHLITATGQRVTLRCSPRSGDLSVYWYQQSLDQGLQFLIQYYNGEERAKGNILERFSAQQFPDLHSELNLSSLELGDSALYFCASSAQGQGEKLFFGSGTQLSVL.

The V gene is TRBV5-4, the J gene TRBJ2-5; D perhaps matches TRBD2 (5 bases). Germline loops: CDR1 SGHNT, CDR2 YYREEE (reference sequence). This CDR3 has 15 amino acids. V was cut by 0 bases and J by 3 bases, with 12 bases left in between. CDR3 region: CASSLAPTEEETQYF. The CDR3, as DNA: TGTGCCAGCAGCTTGGCCCCGACGGAGGAAGAGACCCAGTACTTC.

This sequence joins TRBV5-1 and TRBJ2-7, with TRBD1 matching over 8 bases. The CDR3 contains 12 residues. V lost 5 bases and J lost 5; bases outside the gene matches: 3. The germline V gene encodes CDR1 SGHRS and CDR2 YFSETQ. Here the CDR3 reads CASRDRADEQYF. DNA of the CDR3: TGCGCCAGCAGGGACAGGGCCGACGAGCAGTACTTC.

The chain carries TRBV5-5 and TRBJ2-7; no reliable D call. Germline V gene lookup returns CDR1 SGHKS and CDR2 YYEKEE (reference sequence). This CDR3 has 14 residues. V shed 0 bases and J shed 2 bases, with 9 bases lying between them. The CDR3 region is CASSLVSSPYEQYF. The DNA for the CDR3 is TGTGCCAGCAGCTTGGTCTCCTCTCCCTACGAGCAGTACTTC.

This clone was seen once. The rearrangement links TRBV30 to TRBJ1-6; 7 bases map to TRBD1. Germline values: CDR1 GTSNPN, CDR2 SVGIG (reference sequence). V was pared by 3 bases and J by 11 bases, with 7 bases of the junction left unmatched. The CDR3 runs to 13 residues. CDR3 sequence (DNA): TGTGCCTGGAGGGAGGGGGCTTCGACACCCCTCCACTTT. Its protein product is CAWREGASTPLHF.

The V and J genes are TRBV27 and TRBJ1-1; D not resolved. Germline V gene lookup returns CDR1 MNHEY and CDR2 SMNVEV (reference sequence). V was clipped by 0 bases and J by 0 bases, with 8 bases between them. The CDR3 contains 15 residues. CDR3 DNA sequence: TGTGCCAGCAGTTTATCGGAGGCGATGAACACTGAAGCTTTCTTT. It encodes CASSLSEAMNTEAFF.